Listed below are T cell receptor beta chains from one sample, sequenced in a study of blood T cells in healthy people across ages. TCRdb independently ran MiXCR on the 5' RACE reads; one entry per CDR3 protein. The sample holds around 1.5 million distinct CDR3 sequences, almost 60% seen once. Sequenced material: blood. Receptors originate from a man aged 18 to 29 in good health. CDR3s include the opening cysteine and the closing phenylalanine or tryptophan. D genes are given only for firm matches. Clone size is stated in some rows and not others, as once, few, many or a class when expanded.

V: TRBV7-9; size: once; D: TRBD1; J: TRBJ2-3; CDR3: CVSKQGATDTQYF; DNA: TGTGTTAGTAAGCAGGGGGCCACAGATACGCAGTATTTT
V: TRBV2; size: .; D: TRBD1; J: TRBJ2-5; CDR3: CASRTPRDRGRSGPQETQYF; DNA: TGTGCCAGCAGAACCCCGAGGGACAGGGGGCGTAGTGGGCCCCAAGAGACCCAGTACTTC
V: TRBV5-1; size: .; D: TRBD1; J: TRBJ1-1; CDR3: CASSSGTGGKNTEAFF; DNA: TGCGCCAGCAGCTCCGGGACAGGGGGCAAGAACACTGAAGCTTTCTTT
V: TRBV20-1; size: .; D: .; J: TRBJ1-2; CDR3: CSAWTNYGYTF; DNA: TGCAGTGCTTGGACTAACTATGGCTACACCTTC
V: TRBV4-2; size: few; D: TRBD2; J: TRBJ2-6; CDR3: CASSQVTGGRVANVLTF; DNA: TGTGCCAGCAGCCAAGTCACGGGGGGACGAGTGGCCAACGTCCTGACTTTC
V: TRBV29-1; size: few; D: .; J: TRBJ1-1; CDR3: CSVQGPMNTEAFF; DNA: TGCAGCGTACAGGGCCCCATGAACACTGAAGCTTTCTTT
V: TRBV4-1; size: .; D: .; J: TRBJ2-2; CDR3: CASSQGGLNTGELFF; DNA: TGCGCCAGCAGCCAAGGCGGGCTTAACACCGGGGAGCTGTTTTTT
V: TRBV6-2/TRBV6-3; size: few; D: TRBD1; J: TRBJ1-1; CDR3: CASSYSRDRNTEAFF; DNA: TGTGCCAGCAGTTACTCCCGGGACAGAAACACTGAAGCTTTCTTT
V: TRBV27; size: many; D: TRBD1; J: TRBJ2-5; CDR3: CASSGGQQETQYF; DNA: TGTGCCAGCTCAGGGGGCCAACAAGAGACCCAGTACTTC
V: TRBV20-1; size: .; D: TRBD2; J: TRBJ2-7; CDR3: CSARDGGGPPYEQYF; DNA: TGCAGTGCTAGAGATGGCGGGGGGCCACCTTACGAGCAGTACTTC
V: TRBV7-2; size: .; D: .; J: TRBJ1-1; CDR3: CASSLVGEGTEAFF; DNA: TGTGCCAGCAGCTTAGTTGGGGAGGGCACTGAAGCTTTCTTT
V: TRBV2; size: .; D: .; J: TRBJ1-4; CDR3: CASSQETSSNEKLFF; DNA: TGTGCCAGCAGTCAAGAGACTTCGTCTAATGAAAAACTGTTTTTT
V: TRBV12-3/TRBV12-4; size: .; D: .; J: TRBJ2-1; CDR3: CASSPGTNEQFF; DNA: TGTGCCAGCAGTCCCGGGACCAATGAGCAGTTCTTC
V: TRBV27; size: once; D: TRBD1; J: TRBJ2-7; CDR3: CASSYTGGLYEQYF; DNA: TGTGCCAGCAGTTACACAGGGGGCTTATACGAGCAGTACTTC
V: TRBV12-3/TRBV12-4; size: few; D: TRBD1; J: TRBJ1-2; CDR3: CASSRDRGSYGYTF; DNA: TGTGCCAGCAGTCGTGACAGGGGATCCTATGGCTACACCTTC
V: TRBV29-1; size: .; D: TRBD2; J: TRBJ2-1; CDR3: CSGGLAGGSEQFF; DNA: TGCAGCGGTGGACTAGCGGGGGGATCTGAGCAGTTCTTC
V: TRBV28; size: .; D: TRBD2; J: TRBJ2-3; CDR3: CASSLEVAGGYTDTQYF; DNA: TGTGCCAGCAGTTTGGAGGTAGCGGGGGGATACACGGATACGCAGTATTTT
V: TRBV20-1; size: few; D: TRBD1; J: TRBJ2-3; CDR3: CSANLGTGSTDTQYF; DNA: TGCAGTGCTAACCTCGGGACAGGCAGCACAGATACGCAGTATTTT
V: TRBV7-9; size: .; D: TRBD1; J: TRBJ1-1; CDR3: CASSFPGQGNTEAFF; DNA: TGTGCCAGCAGCTTCCCCGGACAGGGGAACACTGAAGCTTTCTTT
V: TRBV4-1; size: few; D: .; J: TRBJ1-5; CDR3: CASSQESHFQPQHF; DNA: TGCGCCAGCAGCCAAGAATCGCACTTTCAGCCCCAGCATTTT
V: TRBV6-2/TRBV6-3; size: .; D: TRBD2; J: TRBJ2-7; CDR3: CASSYRVAGDPSYNEQYF; DNA: TGTGCCAGCAGTTACAGAGTAGCGGGGGACCCCTCCTACAATGAGCAGTACTTC
V: TRBV29-1; size: .; D: .; J: TRBJ2-1; CDR3: CSVSASGLELNEQFF; DNA: TGCAGCGTTTCGGCCAGTGGACTCGAACTCAATGAGCAGTTCTTC
V: TRBV11-1; size: .; D: .; J: TRBJ2-7; CDR3: CASSLIFRDEQYF; DNA: TGTGCCAGCAGCTTAATATTCCGCGACGAGCAGTACTTC